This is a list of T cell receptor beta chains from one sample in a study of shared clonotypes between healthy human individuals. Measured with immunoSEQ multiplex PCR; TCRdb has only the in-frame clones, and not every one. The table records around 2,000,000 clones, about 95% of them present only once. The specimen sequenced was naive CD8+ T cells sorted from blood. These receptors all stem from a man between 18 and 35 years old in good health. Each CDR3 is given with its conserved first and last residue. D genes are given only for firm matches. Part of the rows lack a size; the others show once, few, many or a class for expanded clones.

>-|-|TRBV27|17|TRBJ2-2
CASSLSWSYLNTGELFF
TGTGCCAGCAGTTTATCGTGGAGTTATTTGAACACCGGGGAGCTGTTTTTT
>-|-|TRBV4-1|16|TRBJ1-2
CASSPRDRESNYGYTF
TGCGCCAGCAGCCCCAGGGACCGGGAATCGAACTATGGCTACACCTTC
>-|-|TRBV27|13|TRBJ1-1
CASSHQGNTEAFF
TGTGCCAGCAGCCATCAGGGTAACACTGAAGCTTTCTTT
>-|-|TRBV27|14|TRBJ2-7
CASGQGPLSYEQYF
TGTGCCAGTGGGCAGGGTCCCCTCTCCTACGAGCAGTACTTC
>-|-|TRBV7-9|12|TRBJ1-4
CASSTINEKLFF
TGTGCCAGCAGCACTATTAATGAAAAACTGTTTTTT
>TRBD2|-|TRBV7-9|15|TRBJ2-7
CASSPSGNLSYEQYF
TGTGCCAGCAGTCCTAGCGGGAACCTCTCCTACGAGCAGTACTTC
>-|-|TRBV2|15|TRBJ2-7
CASSGLGRSSYEQYF
TGTGCCAGCAGTGGCCTGGGCAGGTCATCCTACGAGCAGTACTTC
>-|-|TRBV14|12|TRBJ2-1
CASSQDQGKQFF
TGTGCCAGCAGCCAAGATCAGGGAAAGCAGTTCTTC
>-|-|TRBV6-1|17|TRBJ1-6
CASSEELGGTIYSPLHF
TGTGCCAGCAGTGAAGAATTAGGGGGGACGATATATTCACCCCTCCACTTT
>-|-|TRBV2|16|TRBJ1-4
CASTPGGAGFNEKLFF
TGTGCCAGCACCCCCGGGGGCGCAGGGTTTAATGAAAAACTGTTTTTT
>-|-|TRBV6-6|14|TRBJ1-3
CASSPGRSGNTIYF
TGTGCCAGCAGTCCGGGGCGCTCTGGAAACACCATATATTTT
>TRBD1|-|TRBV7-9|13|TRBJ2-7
CASSPDRVYEQYF
TGTGCCAGCAGCCCTGACAGGGTTTACGAGCAGTACTTC
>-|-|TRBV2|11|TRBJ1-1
CASNENTEAFF
TGTGCCAGCAACGAAAACACTGAAGCTTTCTTT
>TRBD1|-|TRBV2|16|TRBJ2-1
CASSHPPTGAYNEQFF
TGTGCCAGCAGCCACCCTCCGACAGGGGCCTACAATGAGCAGTTCTTC
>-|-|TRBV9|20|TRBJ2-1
CASSATAGPERQFSYNEQFF
TGTGCCAGCAGCGCCACTGCTGGCCCCGAGCGACAATTCTCCTACAATGAGCAGTTCTTC
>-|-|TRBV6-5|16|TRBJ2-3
CASSYFGGADTDTQYF
TGTGCCAGCAGTTACTTCGGAGGGGCAGACACAGATACGCAGTATTTT
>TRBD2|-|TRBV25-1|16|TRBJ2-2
CASSPTSGSYPGELFF
TGTGCCAGCAGCCCAACCAGCGGGAGTTACCCCGGGGAGCTGTTTTTT
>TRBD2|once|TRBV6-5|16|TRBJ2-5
CASSYVSTSPQETQYF
TGTGCCAGCAGTTACGTATCGACTAGCCCCCAAGAGACCCAGTACTTC
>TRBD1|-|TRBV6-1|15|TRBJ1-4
CASSKSDRLNEKLFF
TGTGCCAGCAGTAAGTCGGACAGGCTTAATGAAAAACTGTTTTTT
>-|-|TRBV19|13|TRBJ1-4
CASSIVSDEKLFF
TGTGCCAGTAGTATAGTTTCTGATGAAAAACTGTTTTTT
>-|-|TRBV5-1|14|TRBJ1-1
CASIGRPNNTEAFF
TGCGCCAGCATTGGCCGGCCAAATAACACTGAAGCTTTCTTT
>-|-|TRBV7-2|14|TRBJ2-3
CASSSPGLPDTQYF
TGTGCCAGCAGCAGCCCGGGGCTACCAGATACGCAGTATTTT
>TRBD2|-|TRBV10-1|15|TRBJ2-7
CASSEVAGGRGEQYF
TGCGCCAGCAGTGAGGTAGCGGGGGGCCGTGGAGAGCAGTACTTC
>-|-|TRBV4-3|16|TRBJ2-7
CASSQDWGGLIHEQYF
TGCGCCAGCAGCCAAGATTGGGGTGGACTAATCCACGAGCAGTACTTC
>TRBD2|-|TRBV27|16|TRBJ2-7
CASTSLAGSLSYEQYF
TGTGCCAGCACCTCACTAGCGGGTTCCCTCTCCTACGAGCAGTACTTC
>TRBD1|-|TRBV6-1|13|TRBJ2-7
CASSGDSSYEQYF
TGTGCCAGCAGTGGGGACAGCTCCTACGAGCAGTACTTC
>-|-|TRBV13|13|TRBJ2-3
CASSRDSTDTQYF
TGTGCCAGCAGCAGGGACAGCACAGATACGCAGTATTTT
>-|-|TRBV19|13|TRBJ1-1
CASIRVGYTEAFF
TGTGCCAGTATTAGGGTGGGGTACACTGAAGCTTTCTTT
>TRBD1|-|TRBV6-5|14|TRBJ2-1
CASRERTGADEQFF
TGTGCCAGCAGGGAACGGACAGGGGCAGATGAGCAGTTCTTC
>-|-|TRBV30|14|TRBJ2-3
CARTPGGTTDTQYF
TGTGCCCGTACCCCTGGCGGGACTACAGATACGCAGTATTTT
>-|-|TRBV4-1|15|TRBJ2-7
CASSLKASVSYEQYF
TGCGCCAGCAGTTTGAAGGCTAGCGTCTCCTACGAGCAGTACTTC
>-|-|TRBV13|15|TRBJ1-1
CASSERGGGNTEAFF
TGTGCCAGCAGCGAGAGAGGGGGAGGGAACACTGAAGCTTTCTTT
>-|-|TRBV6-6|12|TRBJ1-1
CATRQLDTEAFF
TGTGCCACCAGACAGTTGGATACTGAAGCTTTCTTT
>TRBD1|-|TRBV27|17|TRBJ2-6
CASTLDRVPSGANVLTF
TGTGCCAGCACTCTTGACAGGGTACCCTCTGGGGCCAACGTCCTGACTTTC
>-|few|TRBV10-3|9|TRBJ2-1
CAPRNEQFF
TGTGCCCCACGGAATGAGCAGTTCTTC
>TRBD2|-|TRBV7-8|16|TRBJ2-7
CASSLETSGPNYEQYF
TGTGCCAGCAGCTTAGAAACTAGCGGGCCTAACTACGAGCAGTACTTC
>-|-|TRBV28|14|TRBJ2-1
CASILRQGWNEQFF
TGTGCCAGCATCTTGCGGCAAGGGTGGAATGAGCAGTTCTTC
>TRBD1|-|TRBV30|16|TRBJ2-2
CAWSVWDRRNTGELFF
TGTGCCTGGAGTGTTTGGGACAGGAGGAACACCGGGGAGCTGTTTTTT
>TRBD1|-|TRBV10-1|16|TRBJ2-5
CASSERRTGVQETQYF
TGCGCCAGCAGTGAGAGAAGGACAGGGGTTCAAGAGACCCAGTACTTC
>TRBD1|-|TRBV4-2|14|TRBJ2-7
CASSKGTGVYEQYF
TGTGCCAGCAGCAAAGGGACAGGGGTCTACGAGCAGTACTTC